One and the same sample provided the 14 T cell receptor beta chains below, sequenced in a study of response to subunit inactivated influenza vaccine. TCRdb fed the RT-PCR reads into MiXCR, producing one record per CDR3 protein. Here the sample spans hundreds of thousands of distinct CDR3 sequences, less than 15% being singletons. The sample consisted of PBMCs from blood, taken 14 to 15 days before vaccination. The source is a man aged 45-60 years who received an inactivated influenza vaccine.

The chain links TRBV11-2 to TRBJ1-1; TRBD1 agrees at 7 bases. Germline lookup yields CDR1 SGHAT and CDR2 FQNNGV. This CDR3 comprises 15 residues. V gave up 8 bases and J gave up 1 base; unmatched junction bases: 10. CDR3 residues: CASGSTGRGNTEAFF. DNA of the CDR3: TGTGCCAGCGGCTCGACAGGGCGGGGGAACACTGAAGCTTTCTTT.

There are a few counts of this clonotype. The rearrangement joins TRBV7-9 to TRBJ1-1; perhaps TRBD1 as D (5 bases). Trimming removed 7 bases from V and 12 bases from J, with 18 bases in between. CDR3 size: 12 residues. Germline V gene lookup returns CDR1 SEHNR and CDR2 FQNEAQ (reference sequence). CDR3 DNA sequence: TGTGCCAGCACCGTAGGTCAGGGTGGGCCTTTCTTT. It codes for CASTVGQGGPFF.

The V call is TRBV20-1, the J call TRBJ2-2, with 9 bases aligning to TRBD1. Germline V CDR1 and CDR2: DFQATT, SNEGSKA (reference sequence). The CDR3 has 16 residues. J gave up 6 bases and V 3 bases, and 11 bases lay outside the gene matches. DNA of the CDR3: TGCAGTGCTAGTTCACAGGGGGCTGGAAGGGCCGGGGAGCTGTTTTTT. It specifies CSASSQGAGRAGELFF.

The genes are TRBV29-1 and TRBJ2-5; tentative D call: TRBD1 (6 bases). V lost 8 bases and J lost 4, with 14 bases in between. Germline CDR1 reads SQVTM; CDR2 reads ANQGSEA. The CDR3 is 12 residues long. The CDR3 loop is CSIAGARETQYF. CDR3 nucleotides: TGCAGCATCGCAGGGGCCCGAGAGACCCAGTACTTC.

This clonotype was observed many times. The CDR3 is CASSYRSSYNEQFF. The CDR3 nucleotides read TGTGCCAGCAGTTACAGAAGCTCCTACAATGAGCAGTTCTTC. The V and J genes are TRBV3-1 and TRBJ2-1, with D hard to call. V was cut by 6 bases and J by 0 bases, with 9 bases left in between. The CDR3 is made up of 14 amino acids. Germline V CDR1 and CDR2: LGHDT, YNNKEL (reference sequence).

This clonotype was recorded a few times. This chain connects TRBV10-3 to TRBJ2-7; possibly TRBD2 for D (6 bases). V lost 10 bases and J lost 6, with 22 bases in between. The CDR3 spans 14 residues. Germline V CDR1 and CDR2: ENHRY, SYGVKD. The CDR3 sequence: CATTKSTRGSEQYF. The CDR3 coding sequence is TGTGCCACCACCAAAAGTACTCGGGGGAGCGAGCAGTACTTC.

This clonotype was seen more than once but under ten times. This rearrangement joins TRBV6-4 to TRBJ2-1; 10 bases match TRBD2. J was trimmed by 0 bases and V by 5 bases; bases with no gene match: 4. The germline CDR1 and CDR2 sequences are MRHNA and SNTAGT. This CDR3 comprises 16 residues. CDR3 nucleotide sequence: TGTGCCAGCAGTAGACTAGCGGGTTTCTCCTACAATGAGCAGTTCTTC. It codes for CASSRLAGFSYNEQFF.

CDR3 in DNA: TGCAGTGCCCACTTCGACTGGGAGACCCAGTACTTC. Amino acids: CSAHFDWETQYF. The chain uses TRBV20-1 and TRBJ2-5; D is ambiguous. The CDR3 extends over 12 amino acids. Trimming took 6 bases from V and 5 from J, leaving 13 bases between them. Per the germline V gene, CDR1 is DFQATT and CDR2 is SNEGSKA (reference sequence).

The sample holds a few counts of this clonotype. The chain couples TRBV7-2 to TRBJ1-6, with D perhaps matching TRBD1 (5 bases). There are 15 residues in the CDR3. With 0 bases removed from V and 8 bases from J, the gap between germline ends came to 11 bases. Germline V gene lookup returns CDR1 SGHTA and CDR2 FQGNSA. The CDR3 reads CASSLAKGYYSPLHF. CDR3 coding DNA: TGTGCCAGCAGCTTAGCGAAGGGGTATTATTCACCCCTCCACTTT. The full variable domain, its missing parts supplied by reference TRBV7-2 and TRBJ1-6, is GAGVSQSPSNKVTEKGKDVELRCDPISGHTALYWYRQSLGQGLEFLIYFQGNSAPDKSGLPSDRFSAERTGGSVSTLTIQRTQQEDSAVYLCASSLAKGYYSPLHFGNGTRLTVT.

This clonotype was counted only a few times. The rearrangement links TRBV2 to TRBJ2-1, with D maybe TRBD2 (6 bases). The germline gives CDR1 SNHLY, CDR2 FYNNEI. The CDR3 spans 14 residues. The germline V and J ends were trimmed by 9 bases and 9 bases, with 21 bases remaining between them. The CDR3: CASRGGTPGGEQFF. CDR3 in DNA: TGTGCCAGTAGAGGCGGGACTCCCGGGGGTGAGCAGTTCTTC.

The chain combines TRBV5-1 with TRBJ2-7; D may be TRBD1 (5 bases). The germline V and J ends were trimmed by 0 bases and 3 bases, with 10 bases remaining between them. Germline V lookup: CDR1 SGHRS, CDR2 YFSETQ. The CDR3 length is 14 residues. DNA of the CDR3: TGCGCCAGCAGCTTGGACCAGGGTCTCTACGAGCAGTACTTC. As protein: CASSLDQGLYEQYF.

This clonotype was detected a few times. The chain's CDR3 is CASSYNLAGRSSYNEQFF. DNA of the CDR3: TGTGCCAGCAGTTACAATTTGGCAGGACGGAGCTCCTACAATGAGCAGTTCTTC. This sequence joins TRBV6-2 or TRBV6-3 and TRBJ2-1; D not certain. V was trimmed by 2 bases and J by 0 bases, leaving 17 bases between them. CDR1 MNHEY and CDR2 SVGEGT come from the germline V gene. The CDR3 runs to 18 residues.

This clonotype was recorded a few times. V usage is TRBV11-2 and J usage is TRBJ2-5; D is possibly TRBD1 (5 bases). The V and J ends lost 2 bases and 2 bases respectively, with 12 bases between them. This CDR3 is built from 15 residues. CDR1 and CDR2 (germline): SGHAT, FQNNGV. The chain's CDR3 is CASSLLGRAQETQYF. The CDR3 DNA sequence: TGTGCCAGCAGCTTACTTGGCAGGGCACAAGAGACCCAGTACTTC. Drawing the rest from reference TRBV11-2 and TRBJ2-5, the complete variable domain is EAGVAQSPRYKIIEKRQSVAFWCNPISGHATLYWYQQILGQGPKLLIQFQNNGVVDDSQLPKDRFSAERLKGVDSTLKIQPAKLEDSAVYLCASSLLGRAQETQYFGPGTRLLVL.

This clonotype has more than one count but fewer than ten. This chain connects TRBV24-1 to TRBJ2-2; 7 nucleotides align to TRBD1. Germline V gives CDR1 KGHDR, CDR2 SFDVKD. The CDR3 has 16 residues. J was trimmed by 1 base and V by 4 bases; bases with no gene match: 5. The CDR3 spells CATSDPTGQNTGELFF. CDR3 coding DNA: TGTGCCACCAGTGACCCGACAGGGCAGAACACCGGGGAGCTGTTTTTT.